The 29 T cell receptor beta chains given below trace back to one sample, sequenced in a study of blood T cell repertoires in COVID-19. The protocol was immunoSEQ multiplex PCR, while the TCRdb copy is restricted to in-frame clones and leaves out a portion. This table holds around 140,000 clones, over 75% found once. Material: peripheral blood. The receptors stem from a human donor in a cohort sampled during active COVID-19.

The V call is TRBV29-1, the J call TRBJ1-2; TRBD1 matches 7 bases. The CDR3 runs 15 residues. CDR1 is SQVTM, CDR2 ANQGSEA, per germline. The trim removed 6 bases at V and 6 bases at J, leaving 16 bases unmatched. In DNA, the CDR3 is TGCAGCGTCGCCCTGGGGCAGACAGGGCGGGATGGCTACACCTTC. This encodes CSVALGQTGRDGYTF.

The rearrangement links TRBV6-5 to TRBJ1-1; D is undetermined. The germline V gene has CDR1 MNHEY and CDR2 SVGAGI. V dropped 5 bases and J dropped 1 base, with 11 bases sitting between them. The length of the CDR3 is 14 residues. The CDR3, as DNA: TGTGCCAGCAGTCCGAGTACCGGGAACACTGAAGCTTTCTTT. This codes for CASSPSTGNTEAFF.

This chain uses TRBV7-2 with TRBJ2-2, with D possibly matching TRBD1 (5 bases). This CDR3 has 16 residues. Germline-derived CDR1 and CDR2 are SGHTA and FQGNSA. V lost 3 bases, J lost 3 bases, and 14 bases lay in between. The CDR3 DNA follows: TGTGCCAGCAGCTTTCGGTCACAGGCTGACACCGGGGAGCTGTTTTTT. It translates to CASSFRSQADTGELFF.

The chain carries TRBV6-5 and TRBJ1-2, with a tentative D call TRBD1 (6 bases). Trimming removed 1 base at V and 7 bases at J, with 13 bases between. Germline V gives CDR1 MNHEY, CDR2 SVGAGI. The CDR3 spans 14 residues. The CDR3 nucleotides are TGTGCCAGCAGTTACTATGGGGGCGCGGTTGGCTACACCTTC. The encoded protein is CASSYYGGAVGYTF.

The chain combines TRBV7-4 with TRBJ1-5; TRBD1 matches at 7 bases. After removal of 5 bases from V and 6 bases from J, the junction contained 7 bases not matched to a gene. The CDR3 has 14 amino acids. From germline, CDR1 is SGHVT and CDR2 SQSDAQ. Here the CDR3 reads CASSTNRGGQPQHF. The CDR3 DNA is TGTGCCAGCAGCACCAACAGGGGAGGTCAGCCCCAGCATTTT.

The chain carries TRBV6-5 and TRBJ1-2; D is perhaps TRBD1 (6 bases). Trimming took 7 bases from V and 4 from J, leaving 13 bases between them. This CDR3 has 13 amino acids. The germline gives CDR1 MNHEY, CDR2 SVGAGI. CDR3 in amino acids: CASKGDGAYGYTF. For the CDR3, the DNA is TGTGCCAGCAAGGGGGACGGGGCCTATGGCTACACCTTC.

This clone came up once. The chain carries TRBV29-1 and TRBJ2-3; TRBD2 agrees at 14 bases. The CDR3 is 17 amino acids. Germline assignment: CDR1 SQVTM and CDR2 ANQGSEA. The V and J ends lost 0 bases and 4 bases, in that order; junction bases with no gene match: 6. CDR3 nucleotides: TGCAGCGTTGAAGAGGGGACTAGCGGGAGAATCTCAGATACGCAGTATTTT. This codes for CSVEEGTSGRISDTQYF.

This clone was seen a few times. The chain joins TRBV7-9 to TRBJ2-3; perhaps TRBD1 as D (5 bases). The CDR3 totals 15 residues. The V gene's germline CDR1 is SEHNR and CDR2 FQNEAQ (reference sequence). V shed 5 bases and J shed 6 bases, with 18 bases lying between them. The CDR3 DNA reads as TGTGCCAGCAGCACCGCCTTAGGGGCAGGGGATACGCAGTATTTT. Its translation is CASSTALGAGDTQYF.

This clone was detected many times. The V and J genes are TRBV4-1 and TRBJ2-3, with 12 bases identical to TRBD2. The CDR3 consists of 17 residues. The V gene end was trimmed by 1 base and the J gene end by 4 bases; junction bases not matched to a gene: 6. The V gene's germline CDR1 is MGHRA and CDR2 YSYEKL. The CDR3 nucleotides read TGCGCCAGCAGCCAAGTGCTAGCGGGAGGGCCATCAGATACGCAGTATTTT. This encodes CASSQVLAGGPSDTQYF.

The chain joins TRBV7-2 to TRBJ2-7; D perhaps matches TRBD1 (5 bases). The germline V gene has CDR1 SGHTA and CDR2 FQGNSA. V was clipped by 2 bases and J by 6 bases, with 17 bases between them. CDR3 length: 15 residues. The CDR3 here is CASSLIRQIRGEQYV. In nucleotides, the CDR3 is TGTGCCAGCAGCTTAATACGGCAAATTAGGGGCGAGCAGTACGTC.

The genes are TRBV7-9 and TRBJ2-1; 11 bases agree with TRBD2. V shed 3 bases and J 1 base; nucleotides not matched to a gene: 8. The CDR3 is 18 amino acids. From germline, CDR1 is SEHNR and CDR2 FQNEAQ (reference sequence). The CDR3 loop is CASSFPGLAGGSYNEQFF. CDR3 coding DNA: TGTGCCAGCAGCTTCCCCGGTTTAGCGGGAGGGTCCTACAATGAGCAGTTCTTC.

On this clone itself: The conserved phenylalanine or tryptophan is not found at the CDR3 terminus, so this likely reflects a read error. The rearrangement uses TRBV5-4 and TRBJ2-3; no clear D gene. Germline-derived CDR1 and CDR2 are SGHNT and YYREEE (reference sequence). The CDR3 has 15 residues. The CDR3, as DNA: TGTGCCAGCGCCCTCACCGGTCCACAAACAGAAACGCAGTATTTG. It specifies CASALTGPQTETQYL.

In this sample, this clone turned up a few times. This rearrangement joins TRBV7-9 to TRBJ1-1, with 7 bases that match TRBD1. Trimming removed 5 bases from V and 1 base from J; junction bases left unmatched: 4. The length of the CDR3 is 14 residues. The germline gives CDR1 SEHNR, CDR2 FQNEAQ (reference sequence). In DNA, the CDR3 is TGTGCCAGCAGCCTCGGACAGGAGAACACTGAAGCTTTCTTT. It codes for CASSLGQENTEAFF. The whole variable domain, remainder taken from reference TRBV7-9 and TRBJ1-1, is DTGVSQNPRHKITKRGQNVTFRCDPISEHNRLYWYRQTLGQGPEFLTYFQNEAQLEKSRLLSDRFSAERPKGSFSTLEIQRTEQGDSAMYLCASSLGQENTEAFFGQGTRLTVV.

This chain links TRBV6-5 with TRBJ1-5, with D uncertain. The germline CDR1 and CDR2 sequences are MNHEY and SVGAGI. V shed 7 bases and J shed 9 bases, with 16 bases lying between them. The CDR3 contains 13 residues. DNA of the CDR3: TGTGCCAGCACCGGGAATTCCCTTCCGCCCCAGCATTTT. The encoded protein is CASTGNSLPPQHF.

V usage is TRBV6-5 and J usage is TRBJ2-5, with D possibly matching TRBD1 (6 bases). The CDR3 covers 12 residues. Germline values: CDR1 MNHEY, CDR2 SVGAGI. Trimming stripped 6 bases from V and 5 bases from J, with 10 bases between. CDR3 loop: CASRPRGETQYF. Written as DNA, the CDR3 is TGTGCCAGCAGACCAAGGGGGGAGACCCAGTACTTC.

V and J are TRBV6-5 and TRBJ2-5; 11 bases are shared with TRBD1. This CDR3 comprises 15 residues. Germline CDR1 MNHEY, CDR2 SVGAGI. J lost 5 bases, V lost 7 bases, and 9 bases had no gene match. The CDR3 DNA reads as TGTGCCAGCACCCCGGGACAGGGGGTTCTGGAGACCCAGTACTTC. Its translation: CASTPGQGVLETQYF.

The rearrangement links TRBV19 to TRBJ2-3; D is perhaps TRBD2 (5 bases). The CDR3 has 17 residues. Trimming removed 5 bases from V and 8 bases from J, with 26 bases in between. Germline CDR1 is LNHDA and CDR2 is SQIVND (reference sequence). Here the CDR3 reads CASSVGIGNSHGGTQYF. The CDR3 region has the DNA TGTGCCAGTAGTGTGGGGATCGGGAACTCCCACGGCGGTACGCAGTATTTT.

The gene calls are TRBV7-2 and TRBJ1-2; 7 nucleotides align to TRBD1. Germline CDR1 reads SGHTA; CDR2 reads FQGNSA. The CDR3 sequence is 16 residues long. The V segment lost 4 bases and the J segment 8 bases; nucleotides outside the gene matches: 16. CDR3 in amino acids: CASSSRRGQAFLGYTF. The CDR3 DNA reads TGTGCCAGCAGCTCACGACGAGGACAGGCGTTTTTAGGCTACACCTTC.

This chain uses TRBV19 with TRBJ2-5; maybe TRBD1 (5 bases). This CDR3 is built from 13 residues. The V and J ends lost 8 bases and 2 bases respectively, with 12 bases between them. Germline V gene lookup returns CDR1 LNHDA and CDR2 SQIVND (reference sequence). The CDR3 DNA reads as TGTGCCAGTTGTCGGACATCTCAAGAGACCCAGTACTTC. Protein: CASCRTSQETQYF.

The J gene is TRBJ2-2, the V gene TRBV19, with D perhaps matching TRBD1 (5 bases). Germline CDR1 reads LNHDA; CDR2 reads SQIVND (reference sequence). The V and J ends lost 7 bases and 6 bases respectively, with 9 bases between them. The CDR3 length is 12 residues. This CDR3 reads CASTLQAGELFF. CDR3 DNA sequence: TGTGCCAGTACCTTACAGGCCGGGGAGCTGTTTTTT.

The chain joins TRBV5-5 to TRBJ2-1; 10 positions match TRBD2. The CDR3 totals 14 residues. V lost 4 bases and J lost 10; bases outside the gene matches: 8. Germline CDR1 and CDR2: SGHKS and YYEKEE (reference sequence). CDR3 sequence: CASSPGLALYEQFF. For the CDR3, the DNA is TGTGCCAGCAGCCCGGGACTAGCGTTATACGAGCAGTTCTTC.

J is TRBJ1-6 and V is TRBV19; D is uncertain. This CDR3 is built from 17 residues. V lost 5 bases and J 0 bases, leaving 14 bases between the germline ends. In germline, CDR1 is LNHDA, CDR2 SQIVND (reference sequence). CDR3 sequence: CASSPSSGSSYNSPLHF. In nucleotides, the CDR3 is TGTGCCAGTAGTCCCTCCTCCGGGAGCTCCTATAATTCACCCCTCCACTTT.

This clone was counted between two and nine times. The chain recombines TRBV5-6 with TRBJ1-2, with 8 nucleotides matching TRBD1. Looked up from germline, CDR1 is SGHDT and CDR2 is YYEEEE. CDR3 length: 17 amino acids. Trimming at V came to 4 bases and at J to 2 bases, leaving 13 bases not matched to a gene. This CDR3 reads CASSRIGQGKVNYGYTF. DNA of the CDR3: TGTGCCAGCAGCAGAATCGGACAGGGAAAAGTCAACTATGGCTACACCTTC.

This sequence joins TRBV11-3 and TRBJ2-3; 8 positions agree with TRBD2. J gave up 2 bases and V 7 bases, and 11 bases lay outside the gene matches. The V gene's germline CDR1 is SGHNT and CDR2 YENEEA. The CDR3 covers 16 residues. The CDR3 loop is CASTNAGGGYTDTQYF. The CDR3 DNA sequence: TGTGCCAGCACCAATGCCGGGGGGGGTTACACAGATACGCAGTATTTT. Supplemented by reference TRBV11-3 and TRBJ2-3, the full variable domain reads EAGVVQSPRYKIIEKKQPVAFWCNPISGHNTLYWYLQNLGQGPELLIRYENEEAVDDSQLPKDRFSAERLKGVDSTLKIQPAELGDSAVYLCASTNAGGGYTDTQYFGPGTRLTVL.

The chain is built from TRBV7-3 and TRBJ2-1; 12 nucleotides align to TRBD2. J lost 9 bases, V lost 4 bases, and 10 bases had no gene match. CDR1 and CDR2 from the germline V gene are SGHTA and FQGTGA. The CDR3 covers 16 residues. The CDR3 nucleotides read TGTGCCAGCAGCTCTAAGACTAGCGGGAGCTTCGGTGAGCAGTTCTTC. It codes for CASSSKTSGSFGEQFF.

The V and J genes are TRBV7-9 and TRBJ1-2; D uncertain. This CDR3 has 13 residues. V was trimmed by 0 bases and J by 4 bases, leaving 6 bases between them. Germline V gene data show CDR1 as SEHNR and CDR2 as FQNEAQ (reference sequence). The chain's CDR3 is CASSLAGSYGYTF. Here the CDR3 DNA reads TGTGCCAGCAGCTTAGCTGGCAGCTATGGCTACACCTTC.

The rearrangement joins TRBV19 to TRBJ2-5; tentatively, D is TRBD1 (6 bases). V lost 3 bases and J lost 5, with 10 bases in between. Germline V gene sequence: CDR1 LNHDA, CDR2 SQIVND (reference sequence). The CDR3 is 13 amino acids. The CDR3 is CASSIQGIETQYF. The CDR3 DNA sequence: TGTGCCAGTAGTATCCAGGGGATTGAGACCCAGTACTTC.

The CDR3 bases are TGTGCCAGCAGCTCGGATAGCCAGGGCGTTAGGCCCCAGCATTTT. Amino acid sequence: CASSSDSQGVRPQHF. The chain recombines TRBV11-2 with TRBJ1-5; D may be TRBD1 (5 bases). The CDR3 runs to 15 residues. Germline CDR1 reads SGHAT; CDR2 reads FQNNGV. The V and J ends lost 4 bases and 9 bases respectively, with 19 bases between them.

The CDR3 protein is CASSQGTSLLAFF. The CDR3, as DNA: TGTGCCAGCAGCCAAGGGACATCGTTATTGGCTTTCTTT. The genes are TRBV3-1 (or the pseudogene TRBV3-2) and TRBJ1-1, with TRBD1 as a possible D gene (5 bases). The CDR3 covers 13 residues. Per the germline V gene, CDR1 is LGHDT and CDR2 is YNNKEL (reference sequence). The V end was cut by 1 base, the J end by 11 bases, with 14 bases between.